A single sample gave rise to the 23 T cell receptor beta chains below, sequenced in a study of T cells in Graves' hyperthyroidism and ophthalmopathy. Researchers took RNA transcripts and amplified the TCR beta CDR3 regions from them. HTBI primers were the set used in a first-round RT-PCR of the TCR CDR3. A single record per CDR3 protein comes from TCRdb applying MiXCR to the multiplex PCR reads. The data hold about 560,000 distinct CDR3 sequences, with around 45% observed a single time. The source material was peripheral blood or thyroid tissue (not recorded which). These receptors all stem from a woman younger than 35 with Graves' hyperthyroidism.

The V and J genes are TRBV4-3 and TRBJ2-2, with unresolved D. V was shortened by 0 bases and J by 4 bases, with 9 bases between the two germline ends. CDR1 is LGHNA and CDR2 is YSLEER in the germline V gene. The CDR3 contains 15 residues. For the CDR3, the DNA is TGCGCCAGCAGCCAAGAAAGGAGTTCCACCGGGGAGCTGTTTTTT. Amino acids: CASSQERSSTGELFF.

A remark on this clonotype: One base away lies a much larger clone, so this may be a sequencing read error. The chain employs TRBV7-2 and TRBJ2-2; D is uncertain. From germline, CDR1 is SGHTA and CDR2 FQGNSA. Trimming removed 1 base at V and 7 bases at J, with 4 bases between. The CDR3 is 12 amino acids. CDR3 sequence (DNA): TGTGCCAGCAGCTTAGGATTCGGGGAGCTGTTTTTT. Its translation: CASSLGFGELFF.

The V and J genes are TRBV7-9 and TRBJ1-5; D unclear. Germline CDR1 and CDR2: SEHNR and FQNEAQ (reference sequence). CDR3 length: 15 amino acids. V lost 5 bases and J lost 4, with 15 bases in between. The CDR3 DNA reads as TGTGCCAGCAGCCAAGATCGGGCGGTAAATCAGCCCCAGCATTTT. Translated: CASSQDRAVNQPQHF.

V and J are TRBV2 and TRBJ2-5; 11 bases match TRBD1. The CDR3 extends over 16 amino acids. The V gene's germline CDR1 is SNHLY and CDR2 FYNNEI. V lost 6 bases to trimming and J lost 1 base; unmatched junction nucleotides: 7. CDR3 loop: CASRPRGTGGQETQYF. CDR3 sequence (DNA): TGTGCCAGCAGACCTCGCGGGACAGGGGGCCAAGAGACCCAGTACTTC.

V and J are TRBV12-3 or TRBV12-4 and TRBJ2-5, with D possibly called TRBD1 or TRBD2 (5 bases each). The CDR3 spans 14 residues. The V and J ends lost 7 bases and 5 bases respectively, with 17 bases between them. CDR3 bases: TGTGCCAGCAAACCGGGACGGGGAAGGGAGACCCAGTACTTC. Its protein is CASKPGRGRETQYF.

The V call is TRBV11-2, the J call TRBJ1-1, with TRBD1 matching 7 bases. This CDR3 has 14 residues. Germline lookup yields CDR1 SGHAT and CDR2 FQNNGV. V shed 3 bases, J shed 4 bases, and the junction held 5 bases outside the gene matches. The chain's CDR3 is CASSFDREGTEAFF. CDR3 sequence (DNA): TGTGCCAGCAGCTTCGACAGGGAAGGCACTGAAGCTTTCTTT.

The V gene is TRBV6-6, the J gene TRBJ2-5, with D tentatively TRBD1 (5 bases). V was clipped by 4 bases and J by 5 bases, with 8 bases between them. Germline values: CDR1 MNHNY, CDR2 SVGAGI (reference sequence). The CDR3 is 12 residues long. CDR3 in DNA: TGTGCCAGCAGTTGGACATCGGAGACCCAGTACTTC. Amino acids: CASSWTSETQYF.

The chain links TRBV15 to TRBJ1-6, with TRBD1 as a possible D gene (6 bases). Germline V gene data show CDR1 as LNHNV and CDR2 as YYDKDF (reference sequence). The V end was cut by 0 bases, the J end by 13 bases, with 16 bases between. The CDR3 spans 15 residues. The CDR3 DNA reads TGTGCCACCAGCAGAGATCTAGGACAGAATCAGCCCCTCCACTTT. This sequence encodes CATSRDLGQNQPLHF.

Notes on this clonotype: One base away lies a much larger clone, so this may be a sequencing read error. The chain employs TRBV5-1 and TRBJ1-1; D call uncertain. Trimming removed 4 bases from V and 4 bases from J, with 11 bases in between. This CDR3 has 13 residues. Germline V gives CDR1 SGHRS, CDR2 YFSETQ. CDR3 amino acids: CASSMETVTEAFF. The CDR3 DNA follows: TGCGCCAGCAGCATGGAAACGGTCACTGAAGCTTTCTTT.

The table lists this clonotype with many counts. This sequence joins TRBV7-8 and TRBJ1-1; D remains ambiguous. The CDR3 contains 13 residues. In germline, CDR1 is SGHVS, CDR2 FQNEAQ. Deletions cut 1 base from V and 6 bases from J, with 9 bases between. CDR3 residues: CASSLVPPPEAFF. CDR3 nucleotides: TGTGCCAGCAGCTTAGTCCCCCCCCCTGAAGCTTTCTTT. The complete variable domain, with remaining parts taken from reference TRBV7-8 and TRBJ1-1, reads GAGVSQSPRYKVAKRGQDVALRCDPISGHVSLFWYQQALGQGPEFLTYFQNEAQLDKSGLPSDRFFAERPEGSVSTLKIQRTQQEDSAVYLCASSLVPPPEAFFGQGTRLTVV.

This sequence joins TRBV24-1 and TRBJ2-7, with 14 bases lining up with TRBD2. The length of the CDR3 is 16 residues. The germline V gene encodes CDR1 KGHDR and CDR2 SFDVKD. Unmatched junction bases numbered 6, after V lost 3 bases and J lost 6 bases. DNA of the CDR3: TGTGCCACCAGTGATGGGGGGACTAGCGGGAGAGGCGAGCAGTACTTC. It codes for CATSDGGTSGRGEQYF.

In this sample, this clonotype turned up many times. This chain uses TRBV25-1 with TRBJ2-7; 7 bases align to TRBD2. The V gene end was trimmed by 4 bases and the J gene end by 0 bases; junction bases not matched to a gene: 6. Germline V gene lookup returns CDR1 MGHDK and CDR2 SYGVNS. CDR3 length equals 15 residues. CDR3: CASSGRGRISYEQYF. The CDR3 coding sequence is TGTGCCAGCAGTGGTCGCGGGAGAATCTCCTACGAGCAGTACTTC.

The chain recombines TRBV7-2 with TRBJ2-7, with D unclear. Germline values: CDR1 SGHTA, CDR2 FQGNSA. V lost 9 bases and J 5 bases, leaving 20 bases between the germline ends. This CDR3 spans 14 amino acids. The CDR3 sequence is CASNSMALVNEQYF. The CDR3 DNA reads as TGTGCCAGTAACTCGATGGCCTTGGTCAACGAGCAGTACTTC.

This clonotype was recorded once. The chain couples TRBV2 to TRBJ2-6; no clear D. The CDR3 loop spans 12 amino acids. The germline CDR1 and CDR2 sequences are SNHLY and FYNNEI. V shed 7 bases and J shed 5 bases, with 6 bases lying between them. CDR3 residues: CASIEWANVLTF. The CDR3 region has the DNA TGTGCCAGCATCGAATGGGCCAACGTCCTGACTTTC.

This clonotype was observed many times. The chain links TRBV25-1 to TRBJ1-1; 10 nucleotides match TRBD1. Trimming at V came to 7 bases and at J to 3 bases, leaving 5 bases not matched to a gene. From germline, CDR1 is MGHDK and CDR2 SYGVNS. CDR3 length equals 14 residues. As DNA, the CDR3 is TGTGCCAGCACGTCGACAGGGGGCTACACTGAAGCTTTCTTT. It codes for CASTSTGGYTEAFF.

About this clonotype: This could be a read error, since a much larger clone is one nucleotide away. The chain joins TRBV10-3 to TRBJ2-5; D is perhaps TRBD2 (6 bases). Deletions cut 3 bases from V and 4 bases from J, with 12 bases between. The CDR3 has 14 residues. Germline CDR1 reads ENHRY; CDR2 reads SYGVKD. CDR3: CAISDQGGRETQYF. In nucleotides, the CDR3 is TGTGCCATCAGTGATCAGGGAGGCCGAGAGACCCAGTACTTC.

V is TRBV2 and J is TRBJ1-2; perhaps TRBD1 as D (5 bases). Germline CDR1 is SNHLY and CDR2 is FYNNEI. This CDR3 region has 14 residues. Trimming removed 6 bases at V and 3 bases at J, with 14 bases between. The CDR3 coding sequence is TGTGCCAGCAGCTTGGGACGGAACTACTATGGCTACACCTTC. This codes for CASSLGRNYYGYTF.

The V call is TRBV20-1, the J call TRBJ2-7, with 9 bases identical to TRBD2. V trimming: 2 bases; J trimming: 1 base; junction bases outside the gene matches: 3. Germline assignment: CDR1 DFQATT and CDR2 SNEGSKA (reference sequence). The CDR3 has 14 residues. CDR3 protein: CSARRGRGSYEQYF. The CDR3 DNA sequence: TGCAGTGCTAGACGCGGGAGGGGTTCCTACGAGCAGTACTTC.

Worth noting for this clonotype: Since a much larger clone is just one base distant, this may be a read error. The chain links TRBV24-1 to TRBJ2-2; no clear D gene. Germline CDR1 reads KGHDR; CDR2 reads SFDVKD. The CDR3 sequence is 13 residues long. The ends were cut back, 1 base at V and 4 bases at J, with 3 bases in the middle. CDR3 region: CATSDFLTGELFF. The CDR3 DNA reads as TGTGCCACCAGTGATTTTCTCACCGGGGAGCTGTTTTTT.

The genes are TRBV15 and TRBJ1-2; TRBD1 might be the D (6 bases). The V and J ends lost 3 bases and 5 bases respectively, with 16 bases between them. The CDR3 consists of 15 residues. Germline assignment: CDR1 LNHNV and CDR2 YYDKDF (reference sequence). CDR3 region: CATSSESTGGYGYTF. The CDR3 coding sequence is TGTGCCACCAGCAGTGAGTCGACAGGTGGATATGGCTACACCTTC.

On this clonotype: Being one base from a much bigger clone, this may be a read error. The chain couples TRBV7-9 to TRBJ1-4; 7 bases are a match to TRBD1. Germline values: CDR1 SEHNR, CDR2 FQNEAQ (reference sequence). The CDR3 loop spans 13 amino acids. CDR3 bases: TGTGCCAGCAGGCGGGACAGCGGGGAAAAACTGTCTTTT. Amino acids: CASRRDSGEKLSF.

The chain carries TRBV29-1 and TRBJ1-3; maybe TRBD1 (5 bases). Germline CDR1 is SQVTM and CDR2 is ANQGSEA. The CDR3 sequence is 11 residues long. The V end lost 7 bases, the J end lost 8 bases, and 12 bases lay between the germline ends. The CDR3 sequence is CSASGRDTIYF. CDR3 in DNA: TGCAGCGCCTCAGGGCGAGACACCATATATTTT.

V and J are TRBV20-1 and TRBJ1-2; a weak D match, TRBD1 (5 bases). This CDR3 has 14 amino acids. The V end was cut by 0 bases, the J end by 6 bases, with 14 bases between. Germline-derived CDR1 and CDR2 are DFQATT and SNEGSKA (reference sequence). CDR3: CSARDLKGTDGYTF. CDR3 coding DNA: TGCAGTGCTAGAGATCTGAAGGGGACGGATGGCTACACCTTC.